One sample yielded the 23 T cell receptor beta chains listed below, sequenced in a study of T cell clones after liver transplantation. Using immunoSEQ multiplex PCR, the repertoire was profiled, and TCRdb retains in-frame clones only, with some absent. The sample carries approximately 26,000 clones, more than 65% recorded once. The sequencing here drew on CD4+ T cells from blood, taken before liver transplant. All receptors come from a human donor who received a liver transplant.

This clone was recorded once. This chain joins TRBV20-1 and TRBJ2-1; 7 nucleotides agree with TRBD1. Germline-derived CDR1 and CDR2 are DFQATT and SNEGSKA (reference sequence). The CDR3 consists of 11 residues. CDR3 DNA: TGCAGCGGGACAGCCAACAATGAGCAGTTCTTC. Encoded protein: CSGTANNEQFF.

The chain joins TRBV7-9 to TRBJ2-5; 12 bases agree with TRBD2. The V and J ends lost 4 bases and 4 bases, in that order; junction bases with no gene match: 1. The CDR3 has 14 residues. Germline V CDR1 and CDR2: SEHNR, FQNEAQ (reference sequence). CDR3 nucleotides: TGTGCCAGCAGCTCGGGACTAGCGGGAGAGACCCAGTACTTC. Translated, it gives CASSSGLAGETQYF. Full variable domain (missing parts from reference TRBV7-9 and TRBJ2-5): DTGVSQNPRHKITKRGQNVTFRCDPISEHNRLYWYRQTLGQGPEFLTYFQNEAQLEKSRLLSDRFSAERPKGSFSTLEIQRTEQGDSAMYLCASSSGLAGETQYFGPGTRLLVL.

The genes are TRBV28 and TRBJ1-1, with D perhaps TRBD1 (6 bases). V was clipped by 5 bases and J by 1 base, with 11 bases between them. The CDR3 is made up of 14 amino acids. From germline, CDR1 is MDHEN and CDR2 SYDVKM. The CDR3 here is CASSIIQGNTEAFF. Here the CDR3 DNA reads TGTGCCAGCAGTATCATACAGGGGAACACTGAAGCTTTCTTT.

The CDR3 protein is CASSIDPGEAYEQYF. The CDR3 DNA is TGTGCCAGTAGTATCGACCCGGGGGAAGCCTACGAGCAGTACTTC. The chain combines TRBV19 with TRBJ2-7, with D possibly being TRBD2 (6 bases). CDR1 and CDR2 (germline): LNHDA, SQIVND (reference sequence). This CDR3 comprises 15 residues. The V and J ends lost 3 bases and 2 bases respectively, with 14 bases between them.

This clone was seen a single time. This sequence joins TRBV2 and TRBJ2-1; 13 nucleotides agree with TRBD2. Per germline, CDR1 SNHLY and CDR2 FYNNEI. The V gene end was trimmed by 6 bases and the J gene end by 15 bases; junction bases not matched to a gene: 11. The CDR3 consists of 14 residues. In nucleotides, the CDR3 is TGTGCCAGCAGGGAGGGACTAGCGGGGATAACCTGGTTCTTC. This gives the protein CASREGLAGITWFF.

This clone has only a few counts. CDR3 nucleotides: TGTGCCAGCAGCAAAGAGGTCCAGGGAGGAACCTATAATTCACCCCTCCACTTT. This encodes CASSKEVQGGTYNSPLHF. This chain joins TRBV21-1 and TRBJ1-6. TRBV21-1 is described as a pseudogene. This CDR3 is 18 amino acids long.

The chain links TRBV7-2 to TRBJ1-3, with D possibly being TRBD1 (5 bases). Germline V gene data show CDR1 as SGHTA and CDR2 as FQGNSA. The CDR3 covers 17 residues. The germline V and J ends were trimmed by 4 bases and 0 bases, with 16 bases remaining between them. CDR3 in DNA: TGTGCCAGCAGCTCACTAACATTGGGACTCTCTGGAAACACCATATATTTT. Its protein product is CASSSLTLGLSGNTIYF.

This rearrangement joins TRBV6-6 to TRBJ1-1, with D uncertain. Germline CDR1 and CDR2: MNHNY and SVGAGI (reference sequence). This CDR3 has 13 residues. V gave up 0 bases and J gave up 2 bases, with 4 bases separating them. The CDR3 loop is CASSYSANTEAFF. The CDR3 DNA sequence: TGTGCCAGCAGTTACTCAGCCAACACTGAAGCTTTCTTT.

V gene TRBV7-2 combines with J gene TRBJ1-4; 8 nucleotides match TRBD1. V shed 5 bases, J shed 6 bases, and the junction held 8 bases outside the gene matches. CDR3 length equals 15 residues. CDR1 is SGHTA and CDR2 is FQGNSA in the germline V gene. The CDR3 loop is CASSRQTGVDEKLFF. The CDR3 DNA sequence: TGTGCCAGCAGCCGCCAGACAGGGGTGGATGAAAAACTGTTTTTT.

The gene calls are TRBV12-2 and TRBJ2-7; the tabulated D call, TRBD2, remains unverified against the DNA. TRBV12-2 is labeled a pseudogene. This CDR3 is 17 amino acids long. CDR3 sequence: CASRWGVFVAGAYEQYV. The CDR3 bases are TGTGCAAGTCGCTGGGGAGTTTTTGTAGCGGGTGCCTACGAGCAGTACGTC.

This chain connects TRBV27 to TRBJ1-3; D unresolved. The V end lost 5 bases, the J end lost 0 bases, and 8 bases lay between the germline ends. CDR3 length: 14 amino acids. From germline, CDR1 is MNHEY and CDR2 SMNVEV (reference sequence). The CDR3 is CASSTRNSGNTIYF. CDR3 bases: TGTGCCAGCAGTACCAGAAACTCTGGAAACACCATATATTTT.

The rearrangement links TRBV30 to TRBJ2-5; no clear D. Trimming pared 3 bases from V and 6 bases from J, leaving 11 bases between. Germline lookup yields CDR1 GTSNPN and CDR2 SVGIG (reference sequence). The CDR3 runs to 12 residues. The CDR3 region is CAWSARRQTQYF. Written as DNA, the CDR3 is TGTGCCTGGAGCGCCCGTCGTCAGACCCAGTACTTC.

This chain joins TRBV6-6 and TRBJ2-2; the D is unclear. The CDR3 spans 14 residues. Looked up from germline, CDR1 is MNHNY and CDR2 is SVGAGI (reference sequence). Deletions cut 7 bases from V and 7 bases from J, with 16 bases between. The CDR3 DNA is TGTGCCAGCACTCACGACGGCCCGCGCGGGGAGCTGTTTTTT. Translating gives CASTHDGPRGELFF.

The J gene is TRBJ2-3, the V gene TRBV15, with D hard to call. CDR1 LNHNV and CDR2 YYDKDF come from the germline V gene (reference sequence). CDR3 length: 17 residues. V lost 0 bases and J 6 bases, leaving 19 bases between the germline ends. DNA for the CDR3: TGTGCCACCAGCAGAGATGGAATGACCCCCTTCCGGGATACGCAGTATTTT. The encoded protein is CATSRDGMTPFRDTQYF.

The V and J genes are TRBV6-6 and TRBJ2-2; TRBD2 agrees at 8 bases. V gave up 2 bases and J gave up 11 bases; unmatched junction bases: 10. The CDR3 covers 15 residues. CDR1 MNHNY and CDR2 SVGAGI come from the germline V gene (reference sequence). The CDR3 loop reads CASSYPGLGDSELFF. The DNA for the CDR3 is TGTGCCAGCAGTTACCCGGGACTAGGGGATTCAGAGCTGTTTTTT.

This clone came up a few times. The chain joins TRBV10-3 to TRBJ2-7; 9 bases line up with TRBD2. The J segment lost 1 base and the V segment lost 6 bases, leaving 10 bases of the junction unmatched. Germline CDR1 reads ENHRY; CDR2 reads SYGVKD. This CDR3 is 16 amino acids long. Here the CDR3 reads CAISPTTSGRSYEQYF. The CDR3 DNA reads TGTGCCATCAGCCCCACCACTAGCGGGCGATCCTACGAGCAGTACTTC.

As DNA, the CDR3 is TGTGCCAGCAGTTCAACCGGGACAGGGGGGATCGAGCAGTACTTC. It yields the protein CASSSTGTGGIEQYF. V gene TRBV28 combines with J gene TRBJ2-7, with 11 bases aligning to TRBD1. V lost 4 bases to trimming and J lost 6 bases; unmatched junction nucleotides: 8. The germline V gene encodes CDR1 MDHEN and CDR2 SYDVKM. CDR3 size: 15 residues. The complete variable domain, with remaining parts taken from reference TRBV28 and TRBJ2-7, reads DVKVTQSSRYLVKRTGEKVFLECVQDMDHENMFWYRQDPGLGLRLIYFSYDVKMKEKGDIPEGYSVSREKKERFSLILESASTNQTSMYLCASSSTGTGGIEQYFGPGTRLTVT.

This chain links TRBV7-9 with TRBJ1-6, with TRBD1 matching over 8 bases. The V and J ends lost 5 bases and 7 bases, in that order; junction bases with no gene match: 7. The CDR3 consists of 15 residues. The germline CDR1 and CDR2 sequences are SEHNR and FQNEAQ (reference sequence). CDR3 nucleotides: TGTGCCAGCAGCCAGACAGGGGCTGGGAATTCACCCCTCCACTTT. The encoded protein is CASSQTGAGNSPLHF.

The chain carries TRBV30 and TRBJ1-6; D is unclear. Germline CDR1 is GTSNPN and CDR2 is SVGIG (reference sequence). Between the trimmed V and J ends, which lost 4 bases and 6 bases, there was a span of 13 bases. CDR3 size: 14 residues. CDR3 sequence: CAWNRVNANSPLHF. Written as DNA, the CDR3 is TGTGCCTGGAATAGGGTAAACGCTAATTCACCCCTCCACTTT.

J is TRBJ2-2 and V is TRBV30; 7 bases agree with TRBD2. Germline V lookup: CDR1 GTSNPN, CDR2 SVGIG (reference sequence). The CDR3 consists of 13 residues. J gave up 4 bases and V 1 base, and 0 bases lay outside the gene matches. Here the CDR3 reads CAWSGGGTGELFF. The CDR3 DNA reads as TGTGCCTGGAGTGGGGGGGGCACCGGGGAGCTGTTTTTT.

V is TRBV28 and J is TRBJ1-2; unclear D gene. This CDR3 spans 13 amino acids. V was cut by 5 bases and J by 5 bases, with 12 bases left in between. Germline loops: CDR1 MDHEN, CDR2 SYDVKM. In DNA form, the CDR3 reads TGTGCCAGCAGTCCGGAAGGGTGGTATGGCTACACCTTC. It yields the protein CASSPEGWYGYTF.

The chain recombines TRBV5-1 with TRBJ1-1; no clear D gene. The length of the CDR3 is 14 residues. CDR1 is SGHRS and CDR2 is YFSETQ in the germline V gene. Trimming took off 1 base at V and 6 bases at J, with 13 bases between the two ends. CDR3: CASSLSEPAAEAFF. The CDR3 DNA reads TGCGCCAGCAGCTTGAGTGAACCAGCCGCTGAAGCTTTCTTT.

The chain carries TRBV15 and TRBJ2-3; possible D gene TRBD2, 5 bases. V shed 1 base and J shed 0 bases, with 17 bases lying between them. This CDR3 contains 18 residues. Germline values: CDR1 LNHNV, CDR2 YYDKDF (reference sequence). The CDR3 here is CATSRGSGLVTSTDTQYF. In nucleotides, the CDR3 is TGTGCCACCAGCAGAGGTTCAGGACTGGTGACTAGCACAGATACGCAGTATTTT.